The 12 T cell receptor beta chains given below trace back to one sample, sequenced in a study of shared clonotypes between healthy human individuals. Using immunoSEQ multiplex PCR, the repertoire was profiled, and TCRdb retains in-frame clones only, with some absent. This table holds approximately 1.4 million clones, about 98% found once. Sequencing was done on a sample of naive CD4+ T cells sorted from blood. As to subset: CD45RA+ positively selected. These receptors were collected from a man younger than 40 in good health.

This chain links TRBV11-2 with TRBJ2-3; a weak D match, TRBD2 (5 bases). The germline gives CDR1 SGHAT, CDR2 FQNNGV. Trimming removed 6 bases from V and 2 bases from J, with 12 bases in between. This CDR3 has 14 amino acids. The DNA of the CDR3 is TGTGCCAGCAGTTTACTAGTTTTCACAGATACGCAGTATTTT. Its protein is CASSLLVFTDTQYF.

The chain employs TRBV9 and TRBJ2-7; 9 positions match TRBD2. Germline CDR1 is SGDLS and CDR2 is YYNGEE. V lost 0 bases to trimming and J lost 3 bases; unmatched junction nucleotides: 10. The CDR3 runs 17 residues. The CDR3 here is CASSVEAGGSPLYEQYF. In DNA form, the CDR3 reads TGTGCCAGCAGCGTAGAGGCGGGGGGGAGTCCACTCTACGAGCAGTACTTC.

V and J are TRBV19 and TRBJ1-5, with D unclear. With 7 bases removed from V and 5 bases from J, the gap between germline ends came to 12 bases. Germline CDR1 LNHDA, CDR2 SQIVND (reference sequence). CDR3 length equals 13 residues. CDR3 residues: CASKQQQHQPQHF. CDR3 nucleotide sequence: TGTGCCAGTAAGCAACAGCAGCATCAGCCCCAGCATTTT.

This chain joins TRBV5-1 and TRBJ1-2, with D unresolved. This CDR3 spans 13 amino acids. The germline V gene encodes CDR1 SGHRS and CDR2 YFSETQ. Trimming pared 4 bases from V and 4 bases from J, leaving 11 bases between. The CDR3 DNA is TGCGCCAGCAGCCTCACAAGATTCTATGGCTACACCTTC. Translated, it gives CASSLTRFYGYTF.

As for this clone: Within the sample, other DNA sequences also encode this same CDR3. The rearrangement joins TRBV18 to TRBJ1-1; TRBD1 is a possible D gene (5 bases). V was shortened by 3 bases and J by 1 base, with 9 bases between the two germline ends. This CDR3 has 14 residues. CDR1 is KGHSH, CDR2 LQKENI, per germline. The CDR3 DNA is TGTGCCAGCTCACCGCGCGGGGGGAACACTGAAGCTTTCTTT. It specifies CASSPRGGNTEAFF.

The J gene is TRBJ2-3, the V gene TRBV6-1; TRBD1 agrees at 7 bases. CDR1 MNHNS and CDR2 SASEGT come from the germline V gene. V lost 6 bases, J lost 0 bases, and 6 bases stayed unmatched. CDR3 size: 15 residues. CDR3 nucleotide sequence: TGTGCCAGCAGGGTAACAGGGGCAAGCACAGATACGCAGTATTTT. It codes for CASRVTGASTDTQYF.

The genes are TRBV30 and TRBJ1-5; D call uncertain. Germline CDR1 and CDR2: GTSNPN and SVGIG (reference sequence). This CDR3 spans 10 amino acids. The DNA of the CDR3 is TGTGCACGGCGTTTTCAGCCCCAGCATTTT. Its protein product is CARRFQPQHF.

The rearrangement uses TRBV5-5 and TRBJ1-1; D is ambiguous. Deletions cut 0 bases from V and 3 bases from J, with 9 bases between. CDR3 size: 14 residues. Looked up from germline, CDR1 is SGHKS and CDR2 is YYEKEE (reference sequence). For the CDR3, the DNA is TGTGCCAGCAGCTTGGTTCTGGGGTACACTGAAGCTTTCTTT. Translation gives CASSLVLGYTEAFF.

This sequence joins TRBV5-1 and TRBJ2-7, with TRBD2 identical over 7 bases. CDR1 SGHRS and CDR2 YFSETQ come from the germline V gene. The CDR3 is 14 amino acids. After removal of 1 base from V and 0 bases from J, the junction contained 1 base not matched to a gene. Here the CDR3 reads CASSLRGVSYEQYF. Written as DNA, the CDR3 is TGCGCCAGCAGCTTGCGGGGGGTCTCCTACGAGCAGTACTTC. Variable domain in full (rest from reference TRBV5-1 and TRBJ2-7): KAGVTQTPRYLIKTRGQQVTLSCSPISGHRSVSWYQQTPGQGLQFLFEYFSETQRNKGNFPGRFSGRQFSNSRSEMNVSTLELGDSALYLCASSLRGVSYEQYFGPGTRLTVT.

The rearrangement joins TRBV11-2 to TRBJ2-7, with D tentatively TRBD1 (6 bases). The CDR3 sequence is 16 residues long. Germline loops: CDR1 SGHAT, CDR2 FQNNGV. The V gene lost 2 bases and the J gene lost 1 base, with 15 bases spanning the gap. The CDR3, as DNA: TGTGCCAGCAGCTTACGACGGACGCAGGGGTCCTACGAGCAGTACTTC. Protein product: CASSLRRTQGSYEQYF.

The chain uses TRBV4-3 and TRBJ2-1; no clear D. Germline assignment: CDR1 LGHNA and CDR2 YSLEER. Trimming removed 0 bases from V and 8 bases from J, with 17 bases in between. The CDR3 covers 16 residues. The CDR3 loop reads CASSQDPPPRPHEQFF. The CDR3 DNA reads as TGCGCCAGCAGCCAAGATCCGCCCCCAAGGCCCCATGAGCAGTTCTTC.

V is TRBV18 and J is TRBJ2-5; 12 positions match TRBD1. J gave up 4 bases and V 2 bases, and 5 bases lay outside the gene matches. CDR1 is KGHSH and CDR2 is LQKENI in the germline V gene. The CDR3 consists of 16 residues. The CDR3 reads CASSPGGQGARETQYF. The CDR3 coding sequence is TGTGCCAGCTCACCAGGGGGACAGGGGGCGCGAGAGACCCAGTACTTC.